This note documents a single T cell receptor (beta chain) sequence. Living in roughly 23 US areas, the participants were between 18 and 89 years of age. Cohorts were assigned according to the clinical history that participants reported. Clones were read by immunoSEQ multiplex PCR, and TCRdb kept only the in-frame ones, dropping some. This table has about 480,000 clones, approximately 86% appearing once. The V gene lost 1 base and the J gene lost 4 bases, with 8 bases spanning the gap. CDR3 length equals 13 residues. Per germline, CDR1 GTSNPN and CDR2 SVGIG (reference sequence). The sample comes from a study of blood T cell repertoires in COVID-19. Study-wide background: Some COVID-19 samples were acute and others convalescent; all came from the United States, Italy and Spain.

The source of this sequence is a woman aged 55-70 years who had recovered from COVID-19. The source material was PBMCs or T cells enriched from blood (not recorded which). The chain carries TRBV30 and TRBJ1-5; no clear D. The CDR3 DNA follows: TGTGCCTGGAGTGGTTCGGGGAATCAGCCCCAGCATTTT. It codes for CAWSGSGNQPQHF.